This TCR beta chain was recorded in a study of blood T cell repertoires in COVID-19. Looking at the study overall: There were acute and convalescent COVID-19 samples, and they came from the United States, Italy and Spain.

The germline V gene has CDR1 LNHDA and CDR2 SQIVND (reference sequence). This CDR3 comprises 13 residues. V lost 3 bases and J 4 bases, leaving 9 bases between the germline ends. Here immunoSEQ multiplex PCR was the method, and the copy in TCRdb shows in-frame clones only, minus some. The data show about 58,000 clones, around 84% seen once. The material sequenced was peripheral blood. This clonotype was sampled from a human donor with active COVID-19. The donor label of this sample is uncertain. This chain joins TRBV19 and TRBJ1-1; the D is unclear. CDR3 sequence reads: CASSIAGSTEAFF. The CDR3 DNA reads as TGTGCCAGTAGTATTGCGGGGAGCACTGAAGCTTTCTTT.